A selection of T cell receptor beta chains follows, all from one sample in a study of cytomegalovirus exposure and HLA in healthy donors. Data came from immunoSEQ multiplex PCR; TCRdb stores just in-frame clones and leaves some out. The sample has about 160,000 clones, 70% to 80% seen once. The specimen sequenced was PBMCs. These receptors came from a man aged 60 to 75 in good health and CMV-seronegative. Both conserved end residues are part of each CDR3. The order of the fields is clone size, J gene, V gene, D gene, CDR3 DNA, CDR3 protein. A D gene is named only where the DNA matches it firmly. Clone size is stated in some rows and not others, as once, few, many or a class when expanded.

>NA|TRBJ1-4|TRBV18|NA
TGTGCCAGCTCACCCCAGTCAGGGTCCGATGAAAAACTGTTTTTT
CASSPQSGSDEKLFF
>NA|TRBJ1-3|TRBV4-3|NA
TGCGCCAGCAGCCATCTCCAGGTGGCCGGAGGAAACACCATATATTTT
CASSHLQVAGGNTIYF
>few|TRBJ1-2|TRBV7-9|TRBD1
TGTGCCAGCAGCTTAGGGTCCAGGGGGCGTAGTGGCTACACCTTC
CASSLGSRGRSGYTF
>NA|TRBJ2-1|TRBV7-2|TRBD2
TGTGCCAGCAGCTTATTAGCGGGGGACAATGAGCAGTTCTTC
CASSLLAGDNEQFF
>NA|TRBJ2-6|TRBV9|NA
TGTGCCAGCAGCGCCGACACCGGCTCTGGGGCCAACGTCCTGACTTTC
CASSADTGSGANVLTF
>NA|TRBJ2-7|TRBV5-4|TRBD2
TGTGCCAGCAACACAGCGGGGGGTTTGTATGGCGAGCAGTACTTC
CASNTAGGLYGEQYF
>NA|TRBJ1-1|TRBV19|TRBD1
TGTGCCAGTACGGACAGGGGGCGCCTCACTGAAGCTTTCTTT
CASTDRGRLTEAFF
>NA|TRBJ2-6|TRBV6-6|NA
TGTGCCAGCTCACAGGGCTCTGGGGCCAACGTCCTGACTTTC
CASSQGSGANVLTF
>NA|TRBJ2-5|TRBV30|NA
TGTGCCTGGAGTCAGACTATCCAAGAGACCCAGTACTTC
CAWSQTIQETQYF
>NA|TRBJ1-6|TRBV6-4|TRBD1
TGTGCCAGCAGGGGACAGGGGGATAATTCACCCCTCCACTTT
CASRGQGDNSPLHF
>NA|TRBJ2-2|TRBV4-1|TRBD1
TGCGCCAGCAGCCAAGGGGCAGGGGGCGTCACCGGGGAGCTGTTTTTT
CASSQGAGGVTGELFF
>few|TRBJ2-1|TRBV7-9|TRBD2
TGTTCCAGCAGCTTAGGACTAGTCAATGAGCAGTTCTTC
CSSSLGLVNEQFF
>NA|TRBJ2-1|TRBV6-5|TRBD1
TGTGCCAGCAGCCGGGACAGCTACAATGAGCAGTTCTTC
CASSRDSYNEQFF
>NA|TRBJ2-5|TRBV6-5|NA
TGTGCCAGCAGATCTCTAGCGACCGAGACCCAGTACTTC
CASRSLATETQYF
>NA|TRBJ2-4|TRBV28|NA
TGTGCCAGCAGTTTCGCGGGACAGAAAAACATTCAGTACTTC
CASSFAGQKNIQYF
>NA|TRBJ1-3|TRBV9|NA
TGTGCCAGCAGCGTTGTTCCGGGGGCTGGAAACACCATATATTTT
CASSVVPGAGNTIYF
>NA|TRBJ1-1|TRBV30|NA
TGTGCCCGACTAGACACTGAAGCTTTCTTT
CARLDTEAFF
>NA|TRBJ2-1|TRBV5-1|TRBD2
TGCGCCAGCAGCTTACCAGGTGGTGGTCGGGAGGGCCTTTCCTACAATGAGCAGTTCTTC
CASSLPGGGREGLSYNEQFF
>NA|TRBJ2-7|TRBV28|NA
TGTGCCAGCAGTTTAGCGGGGTACTCCTACGAGCAGTACTTC
CASSLAGYSYEQYF
>once|TRBJ2-5|TRBV9|TRBD1
TGTGCCAGCAGCGTAGGGGTAGGACAGGGAGAGACCCAGTACTTC
CASSVGVGQGETQYF
>NA|TRBJ2-7|TRBV19|NA
TGTGCCAGTAGTATAGAGGGCCCCAGGTCCTACGAGCAGTACTTC
CASSIEGPRSYEQYF
>NA|TRBJ2-1|TRBV5-1|NA
TGCGCCAGCAGCTCTCCCCCCGGTGAGCAGTTCTTC
CASSSPPGEQFF
>NA|TRBJ2-7|TRBV28|NA
TGTGCCAGCAGTTTGCAGGGTCTGAGCGAGCAGTACTTC
CASSLQGLSEQYF
>few|TRBJ1-2|TRBV19|NA
TGTGCCAGTAGTAACTACCGTGGCTACACCTTC
CASSNYRGYTF
>NA|TRBJ1-3|TRBV12-5|NA
TGTGCTAGATCTCGGGGGGCTGGAAACACCATATATTTT
CARSRGAGNTIYF
>NA|TRBJ2-5|TRBV7-9|TRBD1
TGTGCCAGCAGCTTATTCGGGACAGGGCAAGAGACCCAGTACTTC
CASSLFGTGQETQYF
>NA|TRBJ1-3|TRBV9|NA
TGTGCCAGCAGCGTAGGGGGAGGGAGCTCTGGAAACACCATATATTTT
CASSVGGGSSGNTIYF
>NA|TRBJ1-1|TRBV7-3|TRBD1
TGTGCCAGCAGCTCGACAGGGAGCGAGAACACTGAAGCTTTCTTT
CASSSTGSENTEAFF
>NA|TRBJ2-5|TRBV5-1|TRBD2
TGCGCCAGCAGCTTGGGGGGACTATCGGAAGAGACCCAGTACTTC
CASSLGGLSEETQYF
>once|TRBJ2-1|TRBV9|NA
TGTGCCAGCAGCGTAGGGGCCCTGCTCAATGAGCAGTTCTTC
CASSVGALLNEQFF
>NA|TRBJ2-7|TRBV6-5|TRBD1
TGTGCCAGCAGTACCCGGGACAGGGCCTACGAGCAGTACTTC
CASSTRDRAYEQYF
>few|TRBJ1-1|TRBV7-2|NA
TGTGCCAGCAGCTTAACGGGGATGAACACTGAAGCTTTCTTT
CASSLTGMNTEAFF
>NA|TRBJ2-7|TRBV19|NA
TGTGCCAGTAGATTAAACAGAGATGACGAGCAGTACTTC
CASRLNRDDEQYF
>few|TRBJ2-7|TRBV10-3|TRBD1
TGTGCCATCAGGGGGACAGTCTCCTACGAGCAGTACTTC
CAIRGTVSYEQYF
>NA|TRBJ1-1|TRBV6-4|TRBD1
TGTGCCAGCAGTTCCCAGGGGGCGGACACTGAAGCTTTCTTT
CASSSQGADTEAFF
>NA|TRBJ2-7|TRBV7-2|TRBD1
TGTGCCAGCAGCTCCGACAGGGAAGCCGAGCAGTACTTC
CASSSDREAEQYF
>once|TRBJ1-1|TRBV18|NA
TGTGCCAGCTCACCCCGACAGCTTAGGGACACTGAAGCTTTCTTT
CASSPRQLRDTEAFF
>NA|TRBJ2-1|TRBV7-3|NA
TGTGCCAGCAGCTTATGGGGGCCAGGGCCCTACAATGAGCAGTTCTTC
CASSLWGPGPYNEQFF
>NA|TRBJ1-2|TRBV7-2|TRBD1
TGTGCCAGCAGCTTAGTACATGGACAGGGAGGGACGGGCTCCGGCTACACCTTC
CASSLVHGQGGTGSGYTF
>NA|TRBJ2-5|TRBV5-4|NA
TGTGCCACCCGGGCTAGCGTTGGGGAAGAGACCCAGTACTTC
CATRASVGEETQYF